The 13 T cell receptor beta chains given below trace back to one sample, sequenced in a study of T cell clusters in autoimmune cytopenias. TRB was amplified from about 270 ng of peripheral blood genomic DNA per sample. Multiplex touch-down PCR amplified TRB using TRB-A and TRB-B pools in one tube. TCRdb derives one entry per CDR3 protein from the multiplex PCR reads, leaving out DNA. The sample table sets out under 7,500 distinct CDR3 sequences. Sequencing input: peripheral blood. Receptors were obtained from a human donor with an autoimmune cytopenia or autoimmune hepatitis (not recorded which).

CDR3 sequence reads: CASSLVLAGSTDTQYF. The chain has TRBV5-1 and TRBJ2-3; the TCRdb call, TRBD2, lacks DNA for checking. The CDR3 totals 16 residues. Germline V gives CDR1 SGHRS, CDR2 YFSETQ.

Frequency places this clonotype as medium-sized. V and J are TRBV7-3 and TRBJ1-3; as DNA is missing, the TRBD1 call by TCRdb cannot be tested. From germline, CDR1 is SGHTA and CDR2 FQGTGA. The CDR3 covers 16 residues. The CDR3 protein is CASRLTTQVPGNTIYF.

The J gene is TRBJ1-6, the V gene TRBV4-1. CDR3 length: 15 amino acids. CDR1 is MGHRA, CDR2 YSYEKL, per germline. The CDR3 reads CASSEGMPGLEALHF.

The chain links TRBV10-3 to TRBJ1-5; TCRdb returns TRBD1, unconfirmable since there is no DNA. CDR3 length equals 13 residues. Per germline, CDR1 ENHRY and CDR2 SYGVKD. The CDR3 loop is CAISGQGDQPQHF.

The chain links TRBV15 to TRBJ2-3. This CDR3 region has 14 residues. Germline CDR1 LNHNV, CDR2 YYDKDF (reference sequence). Here the CDR3 reads CATSRDRGSHTQYF. The full variable domain, its missing parts supplied by reference TRBV15 and TRBJ2-3, is DAMVIQNPRYQVTQFGKPVTLSCSQTLNHNVMYWYQQKSSQAPKLLFHYYDKDFNNEADTPDNFQSRRPNTSFCFLDIRSPGLGDTAMYLCATSRDRGSHTQYFGPGTRLTVL.

The chain couples TRBV19 to TRBJ2-2; the TCRdb call, TRBD1, lacks DNA for checking. Per germline, CDR1 LNHDA and CDR2 SQIVND (reference sequence). CDR3 size: 13 residues. CDR3 loop: CASGTGNTGELFF.

The chain links TRBV27 to TRBJ2-5; the TRBD1 assignment by TCRdb is unverifiable without DNA. Germline CDR1 reads MNHEY; CDR2 reads SMNVEV (reference sequence). The CDR3 has 14 residues. Here the CDR3 reads CASRPGHKQETQYF.

V is TRBV5-4 and J is TRBJ2-2; the TRBD2 assignment by TCRdb is unverifiable without DNA. CDR1 is SGHNT and CDR2 is YYREEE in the germline V gene (reference sequence). There are 16 residues in the CDR3. CDR3 residues: CASSSAGTRYTGELFF.

The chain couples TRBV27 to TRBJ1-5. This CDR3 spans 16 amino acids. Germline CDR1 is MNHEY and CDR2 is SMNVEV (reference sequence). The CDR3 sequence is CASRMGWGNSDQPQHF.

The V and J genes are TRBV19 and TRBJ2-1; lacking DNA, the TRBD2 call made by TCRdb goes unchecked. CDR1 is LNHDA and CDR2 is SQIVND in the germline V gene (reference sequence). This CDR3 has 17 amino acids. CDR3 in amino acids: CASSILVPGPTDNEQFF.

V usage is TRBV20-1 and J usage is TRBJ2-1; lacking DNA, the TRBD2 call made by TCRdb goes unchecked. Germline-derived CDR1 and CDR2 are DFQATT and SNEGSKA (reference sequence). The CDR3 consists of 14 residues. This CDR3 is CSAPLAGGPYEQFF.

V is TRBV6-1 and J is TRBJ1-5; there is no DNA to check the TCRdb D call of TRBD1. CDR1 is MNHNS, CDR2 SASEGT, per germline. This CDR3 region has 17 residues. This CDR3 is CASSEAIRQGGNQPQHF.

V gene TRBV12-3 or TRBV12-4 combines with J gene TRBJ1-5; checking the TCRdb D call of TRBD1 is not possible without DNA. CDR3 size: 14 residues. CDR3 sequence reads: CASSLRTGVQPQHF.